The rows below give T cell receptor beta chains drawn from one sample of a study of blood T cell repertoires in COVID-19. TCRdb's table, derived via immunoSEQ multiplex PCR, lists solely in-frame clones and lacks some. This sample carries tens of thousands of clones, more than 80% of them seen once, and the ten largest clones take 4.5% to 5.5%. Material for sequencing was peripheral blood. The receptors come from a man older than 75 with COVID-19, enrolled during active disease. Both conserved end residues are part of each CDR3. D genes are given only for firm matches. Not all rows give a size; the values are once, few, many and, for expanded clones, a class.

CDR3 protein: CASSLEPGYNSPLHF
CDR3 DNA: TGTGCCAGCAGCTTGGAGCCAGGGTATAATTCACCCCTCCACTTT
V gene: TRBV5-4
D gene: -
clone size: -
J gene: TRBJ1-6
CDR3 length: 15

CDR3 protein: CASFSGYEQYF
CDR3 DNA: TGTGCCAGCTTTAGCGGTTACGAGCAGTACTTC
V gene: TRBV6-5
D gene: -
clone size: many
J gene: TRBJ2-7
CDR3 length: 11

CDR3 protein: CASRPLAGGYNEQFF
CDR3 DNA: TGTGCCAGCAGGCCTCTAGCGGGGGGCTACAATGAGCAGTTCTTC
V gene: TRBV2
D gene: TRBD2
clone size: -
J gene: TRBJ2-1
CDR3 length: 15

CDR3 protein: CASSEYGTGLILISGNTIYF
CDR3 DNA: TGTGCCAGCAGCGAGTACGGGACAGGGTTAATTTTGATATCTGGAAACACCATATATTTT
V gene: TRBV2
D gene: TRBD1
clone size: -
J gene: TRBJ1-3
CDR3 length: 20

CDR3 protein: CASSGQGGPGTQYF
CDR3 DNA: TGTGCCAGCAGTGGACAGGGCGGCCCAGGGACCCAGTACTTC
V gene: TRBV2
D gene: TRBD1
clone size: -
J gene: TRBJ2-5
CDR3 length: 14

CDR3 protein: CASRKGTGDEQFF
CDR3 DNA: TGCGCCAGCAGAAAAGGGACAGGGGATGAGCAGTTCTTC
V gene: TRBV5-1
D gene: TRBD1
clone size: -
J gene: TRBJ2-1
CDR3 length: 13

CDR3 protein: CASSGGYLGRGEKLFF
CDR3 DNA: TGTGCCAGCAGTGGTGGTTATTTGGGGCGAGGTGAAAAACTGTTTTTT
V gene: TRBV6-1
D gene: -
clone size: -
J gene: TRBJ1-4
CDR3 length: 16

CDR3 protein: CASSKRGRDGNEQFF
CDR3 DNA: TGTGCCAGTAGTAAACGGGGGAGGGATGGCAATGAGCAGTTCTTC
V gene: TRBV19
D gene: TRBD2
clone size: -
J gene: TRBJ2-1
CDR3 length: 15

CDR3 protein: CASSQDPGSNEKLFF
CDR3 DNA: TGTGCCAGCAGCCAAGATCCAGGGTCTAATGAAAAACTGTTTTTT
V gene: TRBV3-1/TRBV3-2
D gene: -
clone size: -
J gene: TRBJ1-4
CDR3 length: 15

CDR3 protein: CAISSAGNSNQPQHF
CDR3 DNA: TGTGCCATCAGTTCCGCCGGGAATAGCAATCAGCCCCAGCATTTT
V gene: TRBV10-3
D gene: -
clone size: -
J gene: TRBJ1-5
CDR3 length: 15

CDR3 protein: CARIDWPLSSGANVLTF
CDR3 DNA: TGTGCCAGAATAGACTGGCCACTGAGCTCTGGGGCCAACGTCCTGACTTTC
V gene: TRBV30
D gene: -
clone size: -
J gene: TRBJ2-6
CDR3 length: 17

CDR3 protein: CASSRRGRVGYEQYF
CDR3 DNA: TGTGCCAGCTCACGAAGGGGTAGAGTGGGCTACGAGCAGTACTTC
V gene: TRBV18
D gene: -
clone size: -
J gene: TRBJ2-7
CDR3 length: 15

CDR3 protein: CASSYNRQGYGYTF
CDR3 DNA: TGTGCCAGCAGTTACAACCGCCAGGGTTATGGCTACACCTTC
V gene: TRBV6-5
D gene: -
clone size: -
J gene: TRBJ1-2
CDR3 length: 14

CDR3 protein: CASSYQLAGGANEQFF
CDR3 DNA: TGTGCCAGCAGTTATCAGTTAGCGGGGGGTGCGAATGAGCAGTTCTTC
V gene: TRBV6-6
D gene: TRBD2
clone size: -
J gene: TRBJ2-1
CDR3 length: 16

CDR3 protein: CATGFSGTSDTDTQYF
CDR3 DNA: TGTGCCACGGGTTTCAGCGGGACTAGTGACACAGATACGCAGTATTTT
V gene: TRBV15
D gene: TRBD2
clone size: -
J gene: TRBJ2-3
CDR3 length: 16

CDR3 protein: CASSQAAVNSEAFF
CDR3 DNA: TGCGCCAGCAGCCAAGCGGCGGTGAACTCTGAAGCTTTCTTT
V gene: TRBV4-3
D gene: -
clone size: -
J gene: TRBJ1-1
CDR3 length: 14

CDR3 protein: CASSPLQGADEQYF
CDR3 DNA: TGTGCCAGCTCACCTCTACAGGGGGCGGACGAGCAGTACTTC
V gene: TRBV18
D gene: TRBD1
clone size: -
J gene: TRBJ2-7
CDR3 length: 14

CDR3 protein: CASSLVAGSQDTQYF
CDR3 DNA: TGCGCCAGCAGCTTGGTAGCAGGGTCCCAAGATACGCAGTATTTT
V gene: TRBV5-1
D gene: -
clone size: -
J gene: TRBJ2-3
CDR3 length: 15

CDR3 protein: CASSLRRVLPKSSYNEQFF
CDR3 DNA: TGTGCCAGCAGCTTACGGCGGGTACTACCTAAGAGCTCCTACAATGAGCAGTTCTTC
V gene: TRBV11-2
D gene: -
clone size: -
J gene: TRBJ2-1
CDR3 length: 19

CDR3 protein: CAWSGPGGEQYF
CDR3 DNA: TGTGCCTGGAGCGGCCCAGGGGGCGAGCAGTACTTC
V gene: TRBV30
D gene: TRBD1
clone size: -
J gene: TRBJ2-7
CDR3 length: 12

CDR3 protein: CASSLARAGGPGDTQYF
CDR3 DNA: TGTGCCAGCAGCTTAGCGCGAGCGGGGGGGCCGGGAGATACGCAGTATTTT
V gene: TRBV7-2
D gene: TRBD2
clone size: -
J gene: TRBJ2-3
CDR3 length: 17

CDR3 protein: CASSPGTYEQYF
CDR3 DNA: TGCGCCAGCAGTCCAGGGACCTACGAGCAGTACTTC
V gene: TRBV5-1
D gene: -
clone size: -
J gene: TRBJ2-7
CDR3 length: 12

CDR3 protein: CASSPEDSSYEQYF
CDR3 DNA: TGTGCCAGCTCACCAGAGGACAGCTCCTACGAGCAGTACTTC
V gene: TRBV18
D gene: -
clone size: -
J gene: TRBJ2-7
CDR3 length: 14

CDR3 protein: CASSQDPLAHVSGANVLTF
CDR3 DNA: TGCGCCAGCAGCCAAGATCCACTAGCGCATGTCTCTGGGGCCAACGTCCTGACTTTC
V gene: TRBV4-1
D gene: TRBD2
clone size: -
J gene: TRBJ2-6
CDR3 length: 19

CDR3 protein: CASSLQGANTGELFF
CDR3 DNA: TGTGCCAGCAGCTTGCAGGGCGCGAACACCGGGGAGCTGTTTTTT
V gene: TRBV11-3
D gene: -
clone size: -
J gene: TRBJ2-2
CDR3 length: 15

CDR3 protein: CASSDRGRMNTEAFF
CDR3 DNA: TGTGCCAGCAGTGACAGGGGGCGGATGAACACTGAAGCTTTCTTT
V gene: TRBV6-1
D gene: TRBD1
clone size: -
J gene: TRBJ1-1
CDR3 length: 15

CDR3 protein: CASSYLTGGGVDNQPQHF
CDR3 DNA: TGTGCCAGCAGTTATCTTACAGGGGGCGGGGTTGACAATCAGCCCCAGCATTTT
V gene: TRBV6-2/TRBV6-3
D gene: TRBD1
clone size: -
J gene: TRBJ1-5
CDR3 length: 18

CDR3 protein: CASRDRGKWGNQPQHF
CDR3 DNA: TGTGCCAGTAGGGACAGGGGGAAATGGGGCAATCAGCCCCAGCATTTT
V gene: TRBV19
D gene: TRBD1
clone size: few
J gene: TRBJ1-5
CDR3 length: 16

CDR3 protein: CASTTGQGSPLHF
CDR3 DNA: TGTGCCAGCACCACAGGACAGGGTTCACCCCTCCACTTT
V gene: TRBV7-8
D gene: TRBD1
clone size: once
J gene: TRBJ1-6
CDR3 length: 13

CDR3 protein: CASSPTDFNEKLFF
CDR3 DNA: TGTGCCAGTAGTCCGACGGACTTTAATGAAAAACTGTTTTTT
V gene: TRBV19
D gene: -
clone size: -
J gene: TRBJ1-4
CDR3 length: 14

CDR3 protein: CASSFSIRTEAFF
CDR3 DNA: TGTGCCAGCAGCTTTAGTATCCGGACTGAAGCTTTCTTT
V gene: TRBV5-6
D gene: -
clone size: -
J gene: TRBJ1-1
CDR3 length: 13

CDR3 protein: CASSLLSGGALTHEQFF
CDR3 DNA: TGCGCCAGCAGCTTGCTGAGCGGGGGGGCTTTAACCCATGAGCAGTTCTTC
V gene: TRBV5-1
D gene: TRBD2
clone size: -
J gene: TRBJ2-1
CDR3 length: 17

CDR3 protein: CASSQYLAGGTHYEQYF
CDR3 DNA: TGTGCCAGCAGCCAATATCTAGCGGGAGGTACCCATTACGAGCAGTACTTC
V gene: TRBV7-6
D gene: TRBD2
clone size: -
J gene: TRBJ2-7
CDR3 length: 17

CDR3 protein: CASRATGEASPLHF
CDR3 DNA: TGTGCCAGTAGGGCGACAGGGGAGGCTTCACCCCTCCACTTT
V gene: TRBV19
D gene: TRBD1
clone size: -
J gene: TRBJ1-6
CDR3 length: 14

CDR3 protein: CASSPLGLSNTEAFF
CDR3 DNA: TGCGCCAGCAGCCCCCTGGGCCTATCGAACACTGAAGCTTTCTTT
V gene: TRBV5-1
D gene: -
clone size: -
J gene: TRBJ1-1
CDR3 length: 15

CDR3 protein: CTSSRKGSEAFF
CDR3 DNA: TGCACCAGCAGCCGGAAGGGGTCTGAAGCTTTCTTT
V gene: TRBV1
D gene: -
clone size: -
J gene: TRBJ1-1
CDR3 length: 12

CDR3 protein: CASRESRGVFGNTIYF
CDR3 DNA: TGTGCCAGCAGGGAGAGTAGGGGCGTCTTTGGAAACACCATATATTTT
V gene: TRBV28
D gene: -
clone size: -
J gene: TRBJ1-3
CDR3 length: 16

CDR3 protein: CASNRGPDTEAFF
CDR3 DNA: TGCGCCAGCAATAGGGGGCCTGACACTGAAGCTTTCTTT
V gene: TRBV10-2
D gene: TRBD1
clone size: -
J gene: TRBJ1-1
CDR3 length: 13

CDR3 protein: CASRQLENEQFF
CDR3 DNA: TGTGCCAGCAGGCAACTAGAAAATGAGCAGTTCTTC
V gene: TRBV6-5
D gene: -
clone size: few
J gene: TRBJ2-1
CDR3 length: 12

CDR3 protein: CAWMGQLNNEQFF
CDR3 DNA: TGTGCCTGGATGGGACAGCTGAACAATGAGCAGTTCTTC
V gene: TRBV30
D gene: TRBD1
clone size: -
J gene: TRBJ2-1
CDR3 length: 13

CDR3 protein: CASSSPRTGANYGYTF
CDR3 DNA: TGTGCCAGTAGTTCACCTCGGACAGGAGCTAACTATGGCTACACCTTC
V gene: TRBV19
D gene: TRBD1
clone size: -
J gene: TRBJ1-2
CDR3 length: 16

CDR3 protein: CSVAVSDTQYF
CDR3 DNA: TGCAGCGTTGCAGTTTCAGATACGCAGTATTTT
V gene: TRBV29-1
D gene: -
clone size: -
J gene: TRBJ2-3
CDR3 length: 11

CDR3 protein: CASRVDSSYNSPLHF
CDR3 DNA: TGCGCCAGCAGGGTAGACAGCTCCTATAATTCACCCCTCCACTTT
V gene: TRBV4-1
D gene: -
clone size: -
J gene: TRBJ1-6
CDR3 length: 15

CDR3 protein: CASSEIGENTEAFF
CDR3 DNA: TGTGCCAGCAGTGAAATCGGAGAGAACACTGAAGCTTTCTTT
V gene: TRBV6-1
D gene: -
clone size: -
J gene: TRBJ1-1
CDR3 length: 14

CDR3 protein: CASSLSGGTNYGYTF
CDR3 DNA: TGTGCCAGCAGCTTAAGCGGGGGAACAAACTATGGCTACACCTTC
V gene: TRBV7-2
D gene: -
clone size: -
J gene: TRBJ1-2
CDR3 length: 15

CDR3 protein: CASSYSWSGGQPQHF
CDR3 DNA: TGTGCCAGCAGTTACTCGTGGTCTGGAGGTCAGCCCCAGCATTTT
V gene: TRBV6-5
D gene: -
clone size: -
J gene: TRBJ1-5
CDR3 length: 15

CDR3 protein: CASSEGGSQPQHF
CDR3 DNA: TGTGCCAGCAGTGAGGGGGGGAGTCAGCCCCAGCATTTT
V gene: TRBV2
D gene: -
clone size: once
J gene: TRBJ1-5
CDR3 length: 13

CDR3 protein: CASSPGLRYEQYF
CDR3 DNA: TGTGCCAGCAGCCCGGGACTTAGATACGAGCAGTACTTC
V gene: TRBV11-3
D gene: -
clone size: -
J gene: TRBJ2-7
CDR3 length: 13

CDR3 protein: CASSFGEGSSYNEQFF
CDR3 DNA: TGTGCCAGCAGCTTCGGGGAAGGGAGCTCCTACAATGAGCAGTTCTTC
V gene: TRBV11-3
D gene: -
clone size: -
J gene: TRBJ2-1
CDR3 length: 16

CDR3 protein: CASSLASGQDQPQHF
CDR3 DNA: TGTGCCAGCAGCTTAGCGTCAGGGCAGGATCAGCCCCAGCATTTT
V gene: TRBV7-2
D gene: -
clone size: -
J gene: TRBJ1-5
CDR3 length: 15

CDR3 protein: CASSVWGTDNEKLFF
CDR3 DNA: TGTGCCAGCAGCGTGTGGGGGACAGATAATGAAAAACTGTTTTTT
V gene: TRBV7-9
D gene: TRBD1
clone size: -
J gene: TRBJ1-4
CDR3 length: 15

CDR3 protein: CASSPGLASEQYF
CDR3 DNA: TGTGCCAGCAGCCCGGGACTAGCGTCCGAGCAGTACTTC
V gene: TRBV7-9
D gene: TRBD2
clone size: -
J gene: TRBJ2-7
CDR3 length: 13

CDR3 protein: CASSLDHGQGAEKLFF
CDR3 DNA: TGTGCCAGCAGCTTAGATCACGGACAGGGGGCGGAAAAACTGTTTTTT
V gene: TRBV11-2
D gene: TRBD1
clone size: -
J gene: TRBJ1-4
CDR3 length: 16

CDR3 protein: CASAVGVVSSGNTIYF
CDR3 DNA: TGTGCCAGCGCCGTAGGGGTCGTTTCCTCTGGAAACACCATATATTTT
V gene: TRBV3-1/TRBV3-2
D gene: -
clone size: -
J gene: TRBJ1-3
CDR3 length: 16

CDR3 protein: CASSLVQGASEQYF
CDR3 DNA: TGTGCCAGCAGCTTAGTCCAGGGGGCAAGCGAGCAGTACTTC
V gene: TRBV7-9
D gene: TRBD1
clone size: -
J gene: TRBJ2-7
CDR3 length: 14

CDR3 protein: CASSLTGSEVTDTQYF
CDR3 DNA: TGTGCCAGCAGCTTAACTGGGAGCGAGGTCACAGATACGCAGTATTTT
V gene: TRBV7-3
D gene: -
clone size: -
J gene: TRBJ2-3
CDR3 length: 16

CDR3 protein: CASSSTGGLEPQHF
CDR3 DNA: TGTGCCAGCAGTTCCACAGGGGGCTTAGAGCCCCAGCATTTT
V gene: TRBV6-5
D gene: TRBD1
clone size: -
J gene: TRBJ1-5
CDR3 length: 14

CDR3 protein: CASSQDLGTSGGAQYF
CDR3 DNA: TGCGCCAGCAGCCAAGATCTCGGGACTAGCGGGGGGGCCCAGTACTTC
V gene: TRBV4-3
D gene: TRBD2
clone size: -
J gene: TRBJ2-5
CDR3 length: 16

CDR3 protein: CASSSFERSSYNEQFF
CDR3 DNA: TGTGCCAGCAGCTCCTTTGAGCGGAGCTCCTACAATGAGCAGTTCTTC
V gene: TRBV7-6
D gene: -
clone size: -
J gene: TRBJ2-1
CDR3 length: 16